What follows are 15 T cell receptor beta chains derived from one specimen sequenced in a study of control samples from healthy donors and cancer patients. Measured with immunoSEQ multiplex PCR; TCRdb has only the in-frame clones, and not every one. The profile covers 88,000 or so clones, with around 94% appearing a single time and about 5% taken by the ten largest. Sequencing was performed on blood. Receptors originate from a woman under 30 in good health.

This clone was picked up one time. V gene TRBV5-1 combines with J gene TRBJ1-1, with D perhaps TRBD1 (6 bases). Trimming pared 4 bases from V and 5 bases from J, leaving 15 bases between. Per germline, CDR1 SGHRS and CDR2 YFSETQ. CDR3 length: 14 amino acids. The CDR3, as DNA: TGCGCCAGCAGCCTATTAGTACAGGGAACTGAAGCTTTCTTT. Amino acid sequence: CASSLLVQGTEAFF.

This clone came up once. The gene calls are TRBV5-1 and TRBJ2-5; D not certain. Germline CDR1 and CDR2: SGHRS and YFSETQ. The CDR3 runs to 12 residues. V was pared by 5 bases and J by 0 bases, with 5 bases between. CDR3 sequence (DNA): TGCGCCAGCAGGCAGAACCAAGAGACCCAGTACTTC. Encoded protein: CASRQNQETQYF.

The chain employs TRBV19 and TRBJ2-3; 10 bases are shared with TRBD1. The CDR3 contains 15 residues. Trimming at V came to 10 bases and at J to 1 base, leaving 8 bases not matched to a gene. Germline CDR1 is LNHDA and CDR2 is SQIVND (reference sequence). The CDR3 DNA reads as TGTGCCACCCAGACAGGGGGCATCGGCACAGATACGCAGTATTTT. It is translated as CATQTGGIGTDTQYF.

This clone showed up just a few times. CDR3 sequence: CASSLTSGRVFDEQFF. As DNA, the CDR3 is TGTGCCAGCAGCTTAACTAGCGGGAGAGTATTCGATGAGCAGTTCTTC. The chain has TRBV13 and TRBJ2-1, with TRBD2 identical over 11 bases. The germline V gene has CDR1 PRHDT and CDR2 FYEKMQ (reference sequence). Trimming took 2 bases from V and 8 from J; bases not matched to a gene: 8. The CDR3 totals 16 residues.

This sequence joins TRBV7-2 and TRBJ2-1, with 10 bases that match TRBD2. The CDR3 totals 18 residues. V was pared by 2 bases and J by 2 bases, with 9 bases of the junction left unmatched. Germline lookup yields CDR1 SGHTA and CDR2 FQGNSA. The CDR3 DNA reads as TGTGCCAGCAGCTTACGCGTGGCAAGCGGGAGGGCCTACAATGAGCAGTTCTTC. Residues: CASSLRVASGRAYNEQFF.

This rearrangement joins TRBV27 to TRBJ1-5; 7 nucleotides line up with TRBD1. Per the germline V gene, CDR1 is MNHEY and CDR2 is SMNVEV (reference sequence). V was clipped by 10 bases and J by 4 bases; unmatched bases: 28. The CDR3 spans 20 residues. Here the CDR3 DNA reads TGTGCCACCACAATGTGGATTTTCCACAGGGGCCATAAGGGGAATCAGCCCCAGCATTTT. Protein product: CATTMWIFHRGHKGNQPQHF.

The chain employs TRBV6-6 and TRBJ1-5; 7 nucleotides agree with TRBD1. Trimming took 5 bases from V and 7 from J; bases not matched to a gene: 11. This CDR3 spans 15 amino acids. CDR1 MNHNY and CDR2 SVGAGI come from the germline V gene (reference sequence). The CDR3 DNA is TGTGCCAGCAGTCGAGGAACAGGGGAGAGACAGCCCCAGCATTTT. Translating gives CASSRGTGERQPQHF.

V and J are TRBV4-3 and TRBJ1-1; 7 bases agree with TRBD1. The CDR3 extends over 13 amino acids. V gave up 4 bases and J gave up 3 bases; unmatched junction bases: 2. The germline gives CDR1 LGHNA, CDR2 YSLEER. The CDR3 loop is CASSPDRDTEAFF. The CDR3 DNA reads TGCGCCAGCAGCCCAGACAGGGACACTGAAGCTTTCTTT.

DNA of the CDR3: TGTGCCACCAGTGAAGCCACAGGGGGCTGGGGAAACATTCAGTACTTC. Translating gives CATSEATGGWGNIQYF. V usage is TRBV24-1 and J usage is TRBJ2-4; TRBD1 agrees at 9 bases. V was pared by 4 bases and J by 6 bases, with 9 bases of the junction left unmatched. CDR3 length: 16 residues. Per germline, CDR1 KGHDR and CDR2 SFDVKD.

This sequence joins TRBV2 and TRBJ2-6; D gene unclear. The CDR3 is 14 residues long. Germline V CDR1 and CDR2: SNHLY, FYNNEI. The ends were cut back, 5 bases at V and 0 bases at J, with 5 bases in the middle. In DNA, the CDR3 is TGTGCCAGCAGTCTAAGCTCTGGGGCCAACGTCCTGACTTTC. Translating it yields CASSLSSGANVLTF.

The chain combines TRBV18 with TRBJ2-2; D unresolved. The germline gives CDR1 KGHSH, CDR2 LQKENI. V gave up 5 bases and J gave up 6 bases, with 13 bases separating them. The CDR3 sequence is 14 residues long. CDR3 in amino acids: CASSSSWVAGELFF. For the CDR3, the DNA is TGTGCCAGCTCATCTTCCTGGGTCGCCGGGGAGCTGTTTTTT.

V usage is TRBV28 and J usage is TRBJ2-7, with 8 bases identical to TRBD2. This CDR3 comprises 18 residues. Germline lookup yields CDR1 MDHEN and CDR2 SYDVKM. With 6 bases clipped from V and 2 bases from J, the junction kept 18 bases outside the gene matches. CDR3 in DNA: TGTGCCAGCAGCTTAAGAAGGGGTTTGGGGACTAGTACCTACGAGCAGTACTTC. Its protein is CASSLRRGLGTSTYEQYF.

This clone came up once. Sequence at one end of the junction differs from germline and may be a read error. The V and J genes are TRBV15 and TRBJ1-6, with a tentative D call TRBD1 (6 bases). Germline V lookup: CDR1 LNHNV, CDR2 YYDKDF (reference sequence). The CDR3 runs 16 residues. The CDR3 reads CATGRGGSRGTTPLHF. In nucleotides, the CDR3 is TGTGCCACCGGCAGAGGAGGGAGCAGGGGTACGACACCCCTCCACTTT.

The rearrangement uses TRBV18 and TRBJ1-1, with 7 positions matching TRBD1. The CDR3 is 14 amino acids. V was pared by 3 bases and J by 2 bases, with 3 bases of the junction left unmatched. CDR1 is KGHSH, CDR2 LQKENI, per germline. The CDR3 loop reads CASSPTGLNTEAFF. CDR3 DNA sequence: TGTGCCAGCTCACCGACAGGGCTAAACACTGAAGCTTTCTTT.

CDR3: CASSLNVGPTDTQYF. CDR3 bases: TGTGCCAGCAGCTTAAACGTCGGTCCCACAGATACGCAGTATTTT. The chain carries TRBV11-1 and TRBJ2-3; D unresolved. Trimming stripped 2 bases from V and 2 bases from J, with 11 bases between. Germline V CDR1 and CDR2: SGHAT, FQDESV (reference sequence). The CDR3 totals 15 residues.